This entry lists 20 T cell receptor beta chains sequenced from one sample in a study of T cells in Graves' hyperthyroidism and ophthalmopathy. Amplification targeted TCR beta CDR3 regions from RNA transcripts. First-round RT-PCR targeting the TCR CDR3 was performed with the HTBI primer set. Via MiXCR, TCRdb re-called the multiplex PCR reads, giving one row per CDR3 protein. This table has about 770,000 distinct CDR3 sequences, under 20% appearing once. The sequenced sample was blood. Every receptor here comes from a woman aged 45-60 years with Graves' hyperthyroidism that later progressed to Graves' ophthalmopathy.

The gene calls are TRBV7-6 and TRBJ2-6, with TRBD1 matching over 7 bases. The CDR3 spans 19 residues. Germline-derived CDR1 and CDR2 are SGHVS and FNYEAQ. The V gene end was trimmed by 4 bases and the J gene end by 0 bases; junction bases not matched to a gene: 12. The CDR3 DNA reads as TGTGCCAGCAGCTCCATACCGGGACAGAATATCTCTGGGGCCAACGTCCTGACTTTC. Translating gives CASSSIPGQNISGANVLTF.

This clonotype was seen once. Without the conserved terminal phenylalanine or tryptophan, this CDR3 likely stems from a read error. The chain recombines TRBV7-8 with TRBJ2-2, with unresolved D. Germline CDR1 and CDR2: SGHVS and FQNEAQ. The CDR3 extends over 14 amino acids. V was clipped by 5 bases and J by 8 bases, with 15 bases between them. CDR3 sequence: CASSKGPFEGELFL. DNA for the CDR3: TGTGCCAGCAGCAAGGGCCCATTTGAGGGGGAGCTGTTTCTT.

The chain joins TRBV30 to TRBJ2-7, with 10 nucleotides matching TRBD1. In germline, CDR1 is GTSNPN, CDR2 SVGIG (reference sequence). Trimming at V came to 2 bases and at J to 2 bases, leaving 6 bases not matched to a gene. The CDR3 is made up of 15 amino acids. CDR3 loop: CAWSTRQGAPYEQYF. The CDR3 DNA is TGTGCCTGGAGTACCCGACAGGGGGCCCCCTACGAGCAGTACTTC. Full variable domain (remainder filled in from reference TRBV30 and TRBJ2-7): SQTIHQWPATLVQPVGSPLSLECTVEGTSNPNLYWYRQAAGRGLQLLFYSVGIGQISSEVPQNLSASRPQDRQFILSSKKLLLSDSGFYLCAWSTRQGAPYEQYFGPGTRLTVT.

This clonotype was observed a few times. The chain has TRBV7-3 and TRBJ2-1, with no clear D. Trimming took 2 bases from V and 9 from J, leaving 11 bases between them. Germline V CDR1 and CDR2: SGHTA, FQGTGA. The CDR3 totals 13 residues. The DNA for the CDR3 is TGTGCCAGCAGCTTACAAGTACTGGGTGAGCAGTTCTTC. Translated, it gives CASSLQVLGEQFF.

There are many counts of this clonotype. The chain joins TRBV5-1 to TRBJ2-3, with 12 nucleotides matching TRBD2. This CDR3 is 18 amino acids long. Germline-derived CDR1 and CDR2 are SGHRS and YFSETQ. Losses at the gene ends were 4 bases for V and 3 bases for J; bases not matched to a gene: 12. The CDR3 sequence is CASSRQLGTSGLTDTQYF. CDR3 nucleotides: TGCGCCAGCAGCAGACAACTCGGGACTAGCGGGTTGACAGATACGCAGTATTTT.

In its sample, this clonotype was seen many times. This chain links TRBV7-8 with TRBJ2-1; 9 positions agree with TRBD1. CDR1 is SGHVS and CDR2 is FQNEAQ in the germline V gene. The J segment lost 2 bases and the V segment lost 4 bases, leaving 3 bases of the junction unmatched. The CDR3 covers 15 residues. The CDR3 nucleotides read TGTGCCAGCAGCTCTCGACAGGGGGCCTACAATGAGCAGTTCTTC. This codes for CASSSRQGAYNEQFF.

This clonotype appeared once. The V call is TRBV19, the J call TRBJ1-3; no clear D. Trimming stripped 7 bases from V and 4 bases from J, with 23 bases between. The CDR3 sequence is 17 residues long. Per germline, CDR1 LNHDA and CDR2 SQIVND (reference sequence). Here the CDR3 DNA reads TGTGCCAGTACCCACCGGGGAGACGGGCATCGAGGAAACACCATATATTTT. It specifies CASTHRGDGHRGNTIYF.

This sequence joins TRBV6-6 and TRBJ2-7, with 7 positions matching TRBD2. In germline, CDR1 is MNHNY, CDR2 SVGAGI (reference sequence). The V gene end was trimmed by 0 bases and the J gene end by 3 bases; junction bases not matched to a gene: 17. CDR3 length: 19 amino acids. DNA of the CDR3: TGTGCCAGCAGTTACTCGAGTGGACGGAAACGGGGGGTTTTCTACGAGCAGTACTTC. This encodes CASSYSSGRKRGVFYEQYF.

The chain carries TRBV6-5 and TRBJ2-3; no definite D call. Germline CDR1 MNHEY, CDR2 SVGAGI. The CDR3 runs to 15 residues. V lost 2 bases and J 2 bases, leaving 11 bases between the germline ends. In nucleotides, the CDR3 is TGTGCCAGCAGTTACAGCAGTTTCTCCACAGATACGCAGTATTTT. Encoded protein: CASSYSSFSTDTQYF.

The chain joins TRBV30 to TRBJ1-1; tentative D call: TRBD1 (5 bases). The CDR3 has 13 amino acids. In germline, CDR1 is GTSNPN, CDR2 SVGIG (reference sequence). Trimming removed 4 bases at V and 4 bases at J, with 13 bases between. This chain's CDR3 is CAWKGDGGTEAFF. CDR3 nucleotides: TGTGCCTGGAAAGGGGACGGTGGCACTGAAGCTTTCTTT.

This clonotype has a count of ten or more. The J gene is TRBJ2-7, the V gene TRBV20-1; a weak D match, TRBD2 (6 bases). The V gene's germline CDR1 is DFQATT and CDR2 SNEGSKA (reference sequence). V was pared by 6 bases and J by 3 bases, with 15 bases between. The CDR3 extends over 13 amino acids. This chain's CDR3 is CSAEGLGGYEQYF. CDR3 bases: TGCAGTGCGGAGGGGCTGGGGGGCTACGAGCAGTACTTC.

The table lists this clonotype with many counts. V is TRBV20-1 and J is TRBJ1-2, with D perhaps matching TRBD1 (5 bases). The germline gives CDR1 DFQATT, CDR2 SNEGSKA (reference sequence). This CDR3 contains 12 residues. The V and J ends lost 1 base and 5 bases respectively, with 8 bases between them. CDR3 bases: TGCAGTGCTAGAGGGCAGGGATATGGCTACACCTTC. It yields the protein CSARGQGYGYTF.

CDR3 sequence: CASSYSGRGGDYNEQFF. As DNA, the CDR3 is TGTGCCAGCAGTTACTCGGGTCGGGGGGGCGACTACAATGAGCAGTTCTTC. The chain couples TRBV6-2 or TRBV6-3 to TRBJ2-1; TRBD2 agrees at 8 bases. V trimming: 0 bases; J trimming: 3 bases; junction bases outside the gene matches: 7. Germline CDR1 MNHEY, CDR2 SVGEGT. The CDR3 runs 17 residues.

The genes are TRBV13 and TRBJ2-7; 8 bases map to TRBD2. The CDR3 extends over 15 amino acids. Losses at the gene ends were 4 bases for V and 0 bases for J; bases not matched to a gene: 5. Per the germline V gene, CDR1 is PRHDT and CDR2 is FYEKMQ (reference sequence). CDR3 nucleotides: TGTGCCAGCAGCTCCCGAGCGGGGGCCTCCTACGAGCAGTACTTC. Amino acids: CASSSRAGASYEQYF.

To note about this clonotype: A read error may account for a junction end that differs from germline. The chain recombines TRBV19 with TRBJ1-1, with D perhaps matching TRBD1 (5 bases). CDR3 length: 17 amino acids. From germline, CDR1 is LNHDA and CDR2 SQIVND (reference sequence). The CDR3 loop is CASSISRVGPRNTKAFF. As DNA, the CDR3 is TGTGCCAGTAGTATTTCCAGGGTAGGACCACGGAACACTAAAGCTTTCTTT.

This clonotype showed up many times. The chain employs TRBV7-8 and TRBJ2-1, with 11 bases aligning to TRBD2. This CDR3 region has 16 residues. The trim removed 6 bases at V and 6 bases at J, leaving 10 bases unmatched. Germline V gene lookup returns CDR1 SGHVS and CDR2 FQNEAQ. The CDR3 spells CASSPSGGPTSNEQFF. CDR3 nucleotide sequence: TGTGCCAGCAGTCCTAGCGGGGGGCCGACCTCCAATGAGCAGTTCTTC. Supplemented by reference TRBV7-8 and TRBJ2-1, the full variable domain reads GAGVSQSPRYKVAKRGQDVALRCDPISGHVSLFWYQQALGQGPEFLTYFQNEAQLDKSGLPSDRFFAERPEGSVSTLKIQRTQQEDSAVYLCASSPSGGPTSNEQFFGPGTRLTVL.

This clonotype has just one count. V is TRBV20-1 and J is TRBJ2-3; D uncertain. This CDR3 has 13 amino acids. Germline CDR1 DFQATT, CDR2 SNEGSKA (reference sequence). Trimming cost V 6 bases and J 0 bases, with 10 bases left between them. CDR3 coding DNA: TGCAGTGCCTTGGTCGATAGCACAGATACGCAGTATTTT. Protein: CSALVDSTDTQYF.

V and J are TRBV24-1 and TRBJ1-2; no clear D. Per the germline V gene, CDR1 is KGHDR and CDR2 is SFDVKD. The CDR3 runs 12 residues. Trimming pared 3 bases from V and 6 bases from J, leaving 7 bases between. The CDR3 here is CATSDGEDGYTF. The DNA of the CDR3 is TGTGCCACCAGTGATGGGGAGGATGGCTACACCTTC.

Details on this clonotype: A much larger clonotype is one base distant, so this may be a read error. The chain is built from TRBV18 and TRBJ1-5; 8 bases fit TRBD1. There are 15 residues in the CDR3. Germline-derived CDR1 and CDR2 are KGHSH and LQKENI. V was pared by 3 bases and J by 5 bases, with 6 bases of the junction left unmatched. CDR3 protein: CASSPSTGDHQPQHF. The CDR3 nucleotides read TGTGCCAGCTCACCCTCGACAGGGGACCATCAGCCCCAGCATTTT.

The sample holds many counts of this clonotype. This chain links TRBV3-1 with TRBJ2-7, with D possibly TRBD1 on 5 matching bases. Trimming removed 4 bases at V and 1 base at J, with 17 bases between. Germline CDR1 reads LGHDT; CDR2 reads YNNKEL (reference sequence). The CDR3 sequence is 16 residues long. The CDR3 region has the DNA TGTGCCAGCAGCCGAACACCTGGACACCCTTCCTACGAGCAGTACTTC. Its translation: CASSRTPGHPSYEQYF.